Sequencing of this T cell receptor beta chain was carried out in a study of PD-1 and CTLA-4 blockade in melanoma. TCRdb keeps only in-frame clones here, not all; method: immunoSEQ multiplex PCR. Of 15,000 to 20,000 clones in the sample, 73% were seen once. The TCR sequence derives from a human donor with melanoma. The source was CD8+ T cells from peripheral blood, collected before anti-PD-1 treatment.

The CDR3 DNA reads TGTGCCAGTAGTATATATGAGGGCACTGAAGCTTTCTTT. Translation gives CASSIYEGTEAFF. The chain couples TRBV19 to TRBJ1-1; D is unresolved. CDR3 length: 13 residues. V shed 2 bases and J shed 4 bases, with 8 bases lying between them. From germline, CDR1 is LNHDA and CDR2 SQIVND (reference sequence).